This TCR beta chain was recorded in a study of early T cells in non-severe SARS-CoV-2 infection. This clonotype was found a few times. TCRdb ran MiXCR on the 5' RACE reads and lists one entry per CDR3 protein. Of about 31,000 distinct CDR3 sequences detected, 4.5% to 7% appear once; the ten largest clones hold about 6.4%. Germline V CDR1 and CDR2: SEHNR, FQNEAQ (reference sequence). The CDR3 loop spans 12 amino acids. Trimming removed 4 bases from V and 6 bases from J, with 10 bases in between. V is TRBV7-9 and J is TRBJ2-7; D uncertain. The sequence was collected from an adult who was a healthcare worker with PCR-confirmed SARS-CoV-2 infection or an uninfected control (not recorded which). Sequenced: whole blood. CDR3 region: CASSWPAAEQYF. Here the CDR3 DNA reads TGTGCCAGCAGCTGGCCCGCGGCCGAGCAGTACTTC. Supplemented by reference TRBV7-9 and TRBJ2-7, the full variable domain reads DTGVSQNPRHKITKRGQNVTFRCDPISEHNRLYWYRQTLGQGPEFLTYFQNEAQLEKSRLLSDRFSAERPKGSFSTLEIQRTEQGDSAMYLCASSWPAAEQYFGPGTRLTVT.